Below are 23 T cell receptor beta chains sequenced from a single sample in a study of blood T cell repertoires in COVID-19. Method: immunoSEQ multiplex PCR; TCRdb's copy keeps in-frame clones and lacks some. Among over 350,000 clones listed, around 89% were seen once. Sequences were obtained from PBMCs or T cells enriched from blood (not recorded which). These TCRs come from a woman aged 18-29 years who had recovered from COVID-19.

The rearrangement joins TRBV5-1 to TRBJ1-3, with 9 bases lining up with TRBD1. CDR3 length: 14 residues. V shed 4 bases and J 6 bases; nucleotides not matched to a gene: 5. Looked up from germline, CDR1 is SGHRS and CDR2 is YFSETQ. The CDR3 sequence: CASSDTGGTNTIYF. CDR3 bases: TGCGCCAGCAGCGATACAGGGGGCACAAACACCATATATTTT.

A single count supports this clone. The CDR3 reads CASRTGDLNSPLHF. CDR3 in DNA: TGTGCCAGTCGGACAGGGGACCTTAATTCACCCCTCCACTTT. The chain has TRBV19 and TRBJ1-6; TRBD1 agrees at 9 bases. V was pared by 8 bases and J by 6 bases, with 5 bases of the junction left unmatched. Germline CDR1 reads LNHDA; CDR2 reads SQIVND (reference sequence). The CDR3 covers 14 residues.

CDR3 protein: CASSRDRVYEQYF. The DNA for the CDR3 is TGTGCCAGCAGTCGGGACAGGGTCTACGAGCAGTACTTC. The chain carries TRBV5-5 and TRBJ2-7, with 9 bases aligning to TRBD1. V shed 5 bases, J shed 3 bases, and the junction held 3 bases outside the gene matches. The CDR3 loop spans 13 amino acids. The germline gives CDR1 SGHKS, CDR2 YYEKEE (reference sequence). The complete variable domain, with remaining parts taken from reference TRBV5-5 and TRBJ2-7, reads DAGVTQSPTHLIKTRGQQVTLRCSPISGHKSVSWYQQVLGQGPQFIFQYYEKEERGRGNFPDRFSARQFPNYSSELNVNALLLGDSALYLCASSRDRVYEQYFGPGTRLTVT.

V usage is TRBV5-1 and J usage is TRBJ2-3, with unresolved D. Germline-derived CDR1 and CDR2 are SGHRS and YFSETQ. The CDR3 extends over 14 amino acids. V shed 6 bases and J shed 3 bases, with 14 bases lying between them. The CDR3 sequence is CASTESLATDTQYF. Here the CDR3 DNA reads TGCGCCAGCACCGAGTCTTTAGCAACAGATACGCAGTATTTT.

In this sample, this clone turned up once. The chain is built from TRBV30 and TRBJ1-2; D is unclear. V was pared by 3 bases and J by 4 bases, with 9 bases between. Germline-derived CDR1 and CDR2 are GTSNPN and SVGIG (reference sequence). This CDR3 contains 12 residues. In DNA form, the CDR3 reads TGTGCCTGGAGCCAACATGGCTATGGCTACACCTTC. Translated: CAWSQHGYGYTF.

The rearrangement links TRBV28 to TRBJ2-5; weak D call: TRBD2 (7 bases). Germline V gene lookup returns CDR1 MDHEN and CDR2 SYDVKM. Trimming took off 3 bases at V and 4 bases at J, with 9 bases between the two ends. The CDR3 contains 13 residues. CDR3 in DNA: TGTGCCAGCAGTTTCGGGGGGCGAGAGACCCAGTACTTC. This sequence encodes CASSFGGRETQYF.

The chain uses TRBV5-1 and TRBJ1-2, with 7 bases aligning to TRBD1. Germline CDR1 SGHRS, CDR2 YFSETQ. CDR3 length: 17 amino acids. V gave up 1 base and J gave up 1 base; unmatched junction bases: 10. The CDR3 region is CASSLNRGQGDNYGYTF. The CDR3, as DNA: TGCGCCAGCAGCTTGAATAGGGGCCAGGGGGATAACTATGGCTACACCTTC.

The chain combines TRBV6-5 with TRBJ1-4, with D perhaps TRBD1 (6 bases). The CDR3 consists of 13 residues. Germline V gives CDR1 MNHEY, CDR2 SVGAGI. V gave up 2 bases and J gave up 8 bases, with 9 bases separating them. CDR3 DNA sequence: TGTGCCAGCAGTTACGGACAGTGGGAAAAACTGTTTTTT. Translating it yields CASSYGQWEKLFF.

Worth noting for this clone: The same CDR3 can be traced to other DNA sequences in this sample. CDR3: CASTDRTYGYTF. CDR3 nucleotides: TGTGCCAGTACGGACAGAACATATGGCTACACCTTC. J is TRBJ1-2 and V is TRBV19, with D possibly being TRBD1 (6 bases). V was shortened by 7 bases and J by 5 bases, with 11 bases between the two germline ends. CDR3 length: 12 residues. Germline V gene lookup returns CDR1 LNHDA and CDR2 SQIVND (reference sequence).

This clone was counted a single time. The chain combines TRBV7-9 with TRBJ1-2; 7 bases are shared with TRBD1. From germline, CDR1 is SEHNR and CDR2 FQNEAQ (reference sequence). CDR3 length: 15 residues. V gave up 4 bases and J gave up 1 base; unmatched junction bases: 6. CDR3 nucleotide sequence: TGTGCCAGCAGCTACCGGGACAGAGTTAACTATGGCTACACCTTC. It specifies CASSYRDRVNYGYTF.

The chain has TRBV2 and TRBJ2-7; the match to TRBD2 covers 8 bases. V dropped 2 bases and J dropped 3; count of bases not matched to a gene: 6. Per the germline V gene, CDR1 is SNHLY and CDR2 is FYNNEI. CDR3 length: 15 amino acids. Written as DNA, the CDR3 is TGTGCCAGCAGTGAAATGCTCGGGAGGGTCTACGAGCAGTACTTC. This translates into CASSEMLGRVYEQYF.

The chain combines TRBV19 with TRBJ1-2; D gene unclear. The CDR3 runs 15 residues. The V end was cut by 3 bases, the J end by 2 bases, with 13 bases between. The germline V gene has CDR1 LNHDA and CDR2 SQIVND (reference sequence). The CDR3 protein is CASSIRPGPNYGYTF. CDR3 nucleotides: TGTGCCAGTAGTATTCGACCGGGTCCGAACTATGGCTACACCTTC.

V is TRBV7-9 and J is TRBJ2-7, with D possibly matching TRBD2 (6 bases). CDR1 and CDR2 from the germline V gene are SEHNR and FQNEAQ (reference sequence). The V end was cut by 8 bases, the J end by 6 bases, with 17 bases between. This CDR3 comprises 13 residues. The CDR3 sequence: CASRGLEEGEQYF. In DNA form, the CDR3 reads TGTGCCAGCCGGGGGTTGGAGGAGGGCGAGCAGTACTTC.

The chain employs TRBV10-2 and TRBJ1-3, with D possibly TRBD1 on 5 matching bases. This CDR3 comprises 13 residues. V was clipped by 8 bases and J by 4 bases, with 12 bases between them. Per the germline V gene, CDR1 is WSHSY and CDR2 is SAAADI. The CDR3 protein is CASAQGGGNTIYF. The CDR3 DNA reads TGCGCCAGCGCCCAGGGTGGCGGAAACACCATATATTTT.

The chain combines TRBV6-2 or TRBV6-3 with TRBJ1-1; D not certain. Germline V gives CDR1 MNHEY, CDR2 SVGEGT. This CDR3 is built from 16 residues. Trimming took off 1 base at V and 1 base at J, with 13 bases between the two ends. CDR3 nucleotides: TGTGCCAGCAGTTACTTGTGGGGAGCCGAGAACACTGAAGCTTTCTTT. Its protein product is CASSYLWGAENTEAFF.

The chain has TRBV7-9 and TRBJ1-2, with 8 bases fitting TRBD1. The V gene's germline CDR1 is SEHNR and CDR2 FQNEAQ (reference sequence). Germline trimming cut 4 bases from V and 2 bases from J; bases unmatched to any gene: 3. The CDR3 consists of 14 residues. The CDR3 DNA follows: TGTGCCAGCAGCTCGGGACAGGCGAACTATGGCTACACCTTC. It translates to CASSSGQANYGYTF.

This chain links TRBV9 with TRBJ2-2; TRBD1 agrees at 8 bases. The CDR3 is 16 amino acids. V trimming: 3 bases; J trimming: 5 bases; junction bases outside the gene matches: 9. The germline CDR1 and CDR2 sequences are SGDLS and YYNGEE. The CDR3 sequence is CASSARTGPETGELFF. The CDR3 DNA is TGTGCCAGCAGCGCTAGGACAGGGCCGGAGACCGGGGAGCTGTTTTTT.

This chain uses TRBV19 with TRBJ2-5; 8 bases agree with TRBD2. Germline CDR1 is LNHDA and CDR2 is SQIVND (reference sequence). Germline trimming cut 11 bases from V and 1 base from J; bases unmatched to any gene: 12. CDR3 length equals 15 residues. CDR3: CASEVGAGAQETQYF. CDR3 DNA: TGTGCCTCCGAAGTCGGAGCGGGGGCCCAAGAGACCCAGTACTTC.

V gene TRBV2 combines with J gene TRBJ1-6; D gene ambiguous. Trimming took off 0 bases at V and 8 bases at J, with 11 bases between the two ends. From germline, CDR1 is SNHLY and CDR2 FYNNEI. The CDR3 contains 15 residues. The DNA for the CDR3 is TGTGCCAGCAGTGAAGCGCGTCCCAGCGATTCACCCCTCCACTTT. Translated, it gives CASSEARPSDSPLHF.

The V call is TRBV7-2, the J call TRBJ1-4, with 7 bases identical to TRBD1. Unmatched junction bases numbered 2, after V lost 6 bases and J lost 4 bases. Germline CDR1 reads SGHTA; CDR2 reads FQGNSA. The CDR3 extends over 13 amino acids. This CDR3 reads CASRNRGNEKLFF. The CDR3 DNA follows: TGTGCCAGCAGGAACAGGGGTAATGAAAAACTGTTTTTT.

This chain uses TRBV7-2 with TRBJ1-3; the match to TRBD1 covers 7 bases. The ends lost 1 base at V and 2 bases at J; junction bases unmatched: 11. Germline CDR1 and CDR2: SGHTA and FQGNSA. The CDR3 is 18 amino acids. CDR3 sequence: CASSLVVGGSLAGNTIYF. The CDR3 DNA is TGTGCCAGCAGCTTAGTTGTAGGGGGCTCCTTAGCTGGAAACACCATATATTTT.

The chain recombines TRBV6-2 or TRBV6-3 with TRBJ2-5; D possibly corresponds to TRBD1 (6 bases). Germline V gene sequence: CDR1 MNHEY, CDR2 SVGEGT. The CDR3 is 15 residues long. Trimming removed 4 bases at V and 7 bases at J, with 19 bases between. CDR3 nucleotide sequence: TGTGCCAGCAGTTTACCGGTAGCAGGGGATGGGACCCAGTACTTC. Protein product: CASSLPVAGDGTQYF.

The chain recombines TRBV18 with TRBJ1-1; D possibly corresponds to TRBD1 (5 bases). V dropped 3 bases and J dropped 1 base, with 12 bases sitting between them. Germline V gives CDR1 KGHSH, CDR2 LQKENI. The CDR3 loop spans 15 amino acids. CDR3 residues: CASSPLGGENTEAFF. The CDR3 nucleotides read TGTGCCAGCTCACCTCTCGGGGGAGAGAACACTGAAGCTTTCTTT.